The sequence of this T cell receptor beta chain was determined in a study of T cell responses to AZD1222 COVID-19 vaccine. Study-wide background: Some second doses came at about 4 weeks and others at about 12 weeks; these were pooled.

Germline lookup yields CDR1 SGHDN and CDR2 FVKESK. J lost 2 bases, V lost 1 base, and 10 bases had no gene match. There are 20 residues in the CDR3. Study-wide results and limits: Two doses of AZD1222 preceded a rise in Spike-specific TCR breadth and depth. With dominance at 160-218 and 743-854, vaccine-associated CD4 TCRs spanned spike. Just six or seven AZD1222 recipients tested seropositive at baseline.

Sequenced by immunoSEQ multiplex PCR; TCRdb stores in-frame clones only, minus some. The sample has approximately 150,000 clones; around 87% are singletons. As for this clone: The antigen is not known.

This specimen was peripheral blood, taken on day 0 of AZD1222 vaccination. The chain joins TRBV14 to TRBJ2-6, with 11 positions matching TRBD1. The sequence was obtained from an adult in good health. CDR3 DNA: TGTGCCAGCAGCCAAGGTTCGCGGACAGGGGGCTTTACTGGGGCCAACGTCCTGACTTTC. Its translation is CASSQGSRTGGFTGANVLTF.